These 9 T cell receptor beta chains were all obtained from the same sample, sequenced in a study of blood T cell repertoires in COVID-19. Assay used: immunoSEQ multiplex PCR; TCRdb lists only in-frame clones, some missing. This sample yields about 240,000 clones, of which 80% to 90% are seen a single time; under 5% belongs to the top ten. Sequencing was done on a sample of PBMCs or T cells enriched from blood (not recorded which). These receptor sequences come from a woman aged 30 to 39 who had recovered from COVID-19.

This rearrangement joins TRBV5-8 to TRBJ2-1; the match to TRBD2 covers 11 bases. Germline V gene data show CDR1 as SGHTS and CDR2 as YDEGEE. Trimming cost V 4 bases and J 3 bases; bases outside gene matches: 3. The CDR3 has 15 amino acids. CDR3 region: CASSAGTSGYNEQFF. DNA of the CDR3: TGTGCCAGCAGCGCTGGGACTAGCGGCTACAATGAGCAGTTCTTC.

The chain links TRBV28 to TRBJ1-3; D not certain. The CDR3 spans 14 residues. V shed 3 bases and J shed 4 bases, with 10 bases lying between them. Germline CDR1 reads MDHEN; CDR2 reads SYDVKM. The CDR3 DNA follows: TGTGCCAGCAGTTTTCCGACAACCGGAAACACCATATATTTT. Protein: CASSFPTTGNTIYF.

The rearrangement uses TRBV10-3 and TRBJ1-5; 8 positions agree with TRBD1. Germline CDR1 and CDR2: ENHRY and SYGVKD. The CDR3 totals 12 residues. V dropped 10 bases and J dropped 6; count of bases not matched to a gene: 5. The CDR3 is CATSGGGQPQHF. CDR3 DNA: TGTGCCACTTCAGGGGGCGGTCAGCCCCAGCATTTT.

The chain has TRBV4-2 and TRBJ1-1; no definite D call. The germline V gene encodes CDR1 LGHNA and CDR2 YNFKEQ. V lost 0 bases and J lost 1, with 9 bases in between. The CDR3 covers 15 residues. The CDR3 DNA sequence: TGTGCCAGCAGCCAAGAGGTTGGCAGGAACACTGAAGCTTTCTTT. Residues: CASSQEVGRNTEAFF.

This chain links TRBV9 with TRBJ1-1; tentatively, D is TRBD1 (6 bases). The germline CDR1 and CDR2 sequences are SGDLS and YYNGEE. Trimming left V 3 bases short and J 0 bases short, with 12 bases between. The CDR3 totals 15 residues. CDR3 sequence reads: CASSGEGDVNTEAFF. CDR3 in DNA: TGTGCCAGCAGCGGGGAGGGGGACGTGAACACTGAAGCTTTCTTT.

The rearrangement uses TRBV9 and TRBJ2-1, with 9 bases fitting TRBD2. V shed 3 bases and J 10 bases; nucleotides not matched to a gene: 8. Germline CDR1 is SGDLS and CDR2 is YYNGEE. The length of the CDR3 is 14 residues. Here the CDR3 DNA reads TGTGCCAGCAGCGCCGGGACTAGCATTTGGGAGCAGTTCTTC. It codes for CASSAGTSIWEQFF.

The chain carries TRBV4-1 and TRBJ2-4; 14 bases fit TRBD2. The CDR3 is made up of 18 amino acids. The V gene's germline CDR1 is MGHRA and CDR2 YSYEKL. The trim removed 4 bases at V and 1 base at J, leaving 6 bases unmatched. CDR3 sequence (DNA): TGCGCCAGCAGCCCGACTAGCGGGAGGGCTAAGGCCAAAAACATTCAGTACTTC. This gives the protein CASSPTSGRAKAKNIQYF.

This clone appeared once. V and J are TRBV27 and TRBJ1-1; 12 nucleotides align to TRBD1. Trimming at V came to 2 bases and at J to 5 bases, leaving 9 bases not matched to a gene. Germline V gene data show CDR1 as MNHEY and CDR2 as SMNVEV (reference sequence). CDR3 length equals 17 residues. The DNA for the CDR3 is TGTGCCAGCAGTTTAAGGGGACAGGGGGCGCCGGGGACTGAAGCTTTCTTT. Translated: CASSLRGQGAPGTEAFF.

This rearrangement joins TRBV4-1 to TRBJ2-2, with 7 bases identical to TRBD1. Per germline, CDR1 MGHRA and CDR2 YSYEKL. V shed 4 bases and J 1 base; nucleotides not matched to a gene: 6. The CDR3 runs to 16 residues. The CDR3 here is CASSLDRVRNTGELFF. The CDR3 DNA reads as TGCGCCAGCAGCCTTGACAGGGTGAGGAACACCGGGGAGCTGTTTTTT.